The clone carrying this TCR beta chain was counted a few times. The data belong to a study of cytomegalovirus exposure and HLA in healthy donors. An approximately 120-subject validation cohort, separate from the roughly 670-subject first cohort, supplied the donors. TCRdb's copy holds only in-frame clones and misses some; the assay was immunoSEQ multiplex PCR. This table has about 120,000 clones, 75% to 90% appearing once. The CDR3 is made up of 14 amino acids. V lost 6 bases and J 6 bases, leaving 15 bases between the germline ends. Per germline, CDR1 SNHLY and CDR2 FYNNEI. V gene TRBV2 combines with J gene TRBJ1-5; D is perhaps TRBD1 (6 bases). Sequenced sample: PBMCs. The TCR originated in a woman aged 18-35 years in good health and CMV-seronegative. CDR3 region: CASRAYREGQPQHF. As DNA, the CDR3 is TGTGCCAGCAGGGCTTACAGGGAGGGTCAGCCCCAGCATTTT. Using reference TRBV2 and TRBJ1-5 for the parts outside the CDR3, the full variable domain is EPEVTQTPSHQVTQMGQEVILRCVPISNHLYFYWYRQILGQKVEFLVSFYNNEISEKSEIFDDQFSVERPDGSNFTLKIRSTKLEDSAMYFCASRAYREGQPQHFGDGTRLSIL.